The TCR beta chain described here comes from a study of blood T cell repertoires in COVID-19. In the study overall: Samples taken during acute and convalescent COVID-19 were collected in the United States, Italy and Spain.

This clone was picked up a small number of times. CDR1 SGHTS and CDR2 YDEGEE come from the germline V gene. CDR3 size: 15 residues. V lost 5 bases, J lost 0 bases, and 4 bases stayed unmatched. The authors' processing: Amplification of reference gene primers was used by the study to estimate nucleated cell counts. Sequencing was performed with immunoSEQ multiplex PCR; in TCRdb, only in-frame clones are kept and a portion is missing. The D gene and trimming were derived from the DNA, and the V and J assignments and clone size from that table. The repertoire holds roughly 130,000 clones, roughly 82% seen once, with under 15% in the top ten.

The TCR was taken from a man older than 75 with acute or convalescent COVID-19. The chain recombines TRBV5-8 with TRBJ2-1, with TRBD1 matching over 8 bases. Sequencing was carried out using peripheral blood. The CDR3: CASSLDRGSYNEQFF. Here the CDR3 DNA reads TGTGCCAGCAGTTTAGACAGGGGCTCCTACAATGAGCAGTTCTTC.